What follows are 20 T cell receptor beta chains derived from one specimen sequenced in a study of T cell responses to AZD1222 COVID-19 vaccine. Sequencing used immunoSEQ multiplex PCR; TCRdb keeps in-frame clones, though not all of them. Of more than 110,000 clones in the sample, 89% were seen once. Sequences were derived from peripheral blood, sampled on day 0 of AZD1222 vaccination. These receptor sequences come from an adult in good health.

V usage is TRBV5-1 and J usage is TRBJ1-1, with D hard to call. V dropped 1 base and J dropped 4 bases, with 11 bases sitting between them. In germline, CDR1 is SGHRS, CDR2 YFSETQ. The CDR3 contains 14 residues. As DNA, the CDR3 is TGCGCCAGCAGCTTGAGGGAGGCACGCACTGAAGCTTTCTTT. Translation gives CASSLREARTEAFF.

The gene calls are TRBV29-1 and TRBJ1-2; a possible D gene is TRBD1 (5 bases). V was shortened by 7 bases and J by 4 bases, with 19 bases between the two germline ends. The CDR3 extends over 14 amino acids. Germline V gene data show CDR1 as SQVTM and CDR2 as ANQGSEA. The CDR3 reads CSAKITLGAYGYTF. The CDR3 bases are TGCAGCGCCAAGATCACCCTCGGGGCCTATGGCTACACCTTC.

V usage is TRBV7-2 and J usage is TRBJ2-7; possible D gene TRBD1, 5 bases. CDR1 is SGHTA and CDR2 is FQGNSA in the germline V gene. Trimming stripped 2 bases from V and 12 bases from J, with 23 bases between. The CDR3 is made up of 15 amino acids. The CDR3 is CASSLLPLLAGRLYF. DNA for the CDR3: TGTGCCAGCAGCTTACTCCCCCTCTTGGCAGGGCGTCTGTACTTC.

This rearrangement joins TRBV5-1 to TRBJ2-1; a weak D match, TRBD2 (5 bases). Germline V gene sequence: CDR1 SGHRS, CDR2 YFSETQ. The CDR3 extends over 15 amino acids. The V gene lost 1 base and the J gene lost 9 bases, with 17 bases spanning the gap. The DNA for the CDR3 is TGCGCCAGCAGCTTGCCTACGAACTTAGGAGGTGAGCAGTTCTTC. As protein: CASSLPTNLGGEQFF.

This clone has a handful of counts. Other DNA sequences in the same sample also yield this CDR3. The V call is TRBV7-9, the J call TRBJ2-7, with 8 bases lining up with TRBD1. The CDR3 has 17 amino acids. The trim removed 0 bases at V and 0 bases at J, leaving 7 bases unmatched. Germline CDR1 SEHNR, CDR2 FQNEAQ (reference sequence). DNA of the CDR3: TGTGCCAGCAGCTTAGCTACCGGGACAGGTGGCTCCTACGAGCAGTACTTC. Protein sequence: CASSLATGTGGSYEQYF.

This rearrangement joins TRBV5-6 to TRBJ1-1; D is unclear. Trimming removed 3 bases at V and 4 bases at J, with 16 bases between. The germline gives CDR1 SGHDT, CDR2 YYEEEE. The CDR3 runs 15 residues. The CDR3 DNA reads TGTGCCAGCAGCTCCCCCCGAGGGTACGGCACTGAAGCTTTCTTT. Residues: CASSSPRGYGTEAFF.

The chain is built from TRBV5-4 and TRBJ2-7; D call uncertain. Germline CDR1 is SGHNT and CDR2 is YYREEE (reference sequence). V was clipped by 0 bases and J by 2 bases, with 18 bases between them. The CDR3 extends over 17 amino acids. CDR3 sequence (DNA): TGTGCCAGCAGCTTGGTAATCTACAAGTGGAGTGCCTACGAGCAGTACTTC. Translated: CASSLVIYKWSAYEQYF.

The J gene is TRBJ1-2, the V gene TRBV4-1, with TRBD1 as a possible D gene (5 bases). V lost 1 base and J lost 4, with 10 bases in between. The CDR3 has 14 amino acids. Germline CDR1 and CDR2: MGHRA and YSYEKL. The chain's CDR3 is CASSQVGVPYGYTF. In DNA form, the CDR3 reads TGCGCCAGCAGCCAAGTGGGGGTACCCTATGGCTACACCTTC.

The chain combines TRBV2 with TRBJ2-3, with 9 bases fitting TRBD1. The length of the CDR3 is 15 residues. Germline CDR1 and CDR2: SNHLY and FYNNEI. The junction had 8 bases not matched to a gene; V was cut back by 6 bases and J by 4 bases. Here the CDR3 reads CASRQPGQGSDTQYF. The DNA for the CDR3 is TGTGCCAGCAGGCAACCGGGACAGGGATCAGATACGCAGTATTTT.

V usage is TRBV5-1 and J usage is TRBJ1-2, with 8 bases lining up with TRBD1. Germline assignment: CDR1 SGHRS and CDR2 YFSETQ. The trim removed 6 bases at V and 6 bases at J, leaving 7 bases unmatched. This CDR3 spans 13 amino acids. The CDR3 DNA sequence: TGCGCCAGCACCGCGGACAGGGTGAATGGCTACACCTTC. It translates to CASTADRVNGYTF.

The genes are TRBV4-1 and TRBJ1-1, with TRBD1 as a possible D gene (5 bases). The CDR3 is made up of 15 amino acids. V lost 1 base and J 2 bases, leaving 11 bases between the germline ends. Per germline, CDR1 MGHRA and CDR2 YSYEKL. CDR3 coding DNA: TGCGCCAGCAGCCAAGGGGGCGCAGGAAACACTGAAGCTTTCTTT. Protein sequence: CASSQGGAGNTEAFF.

This clone turned up a few times. The CDR3 loop is CASSPPGRVNQPQHF. The CDR3 region has the DNA TGTGCCAGCTCACCACCAGGCAGGGTTAATCAGCCCCAGCATTTT. The V and J genes are TRBV18 and TRBJ1-5, with D possibly matching TRBD1 (5 bases). CDR3 length: 15 amino acids. The germline V and J ends were trimmed by 0 bases and 4 bases, with 10 bases remaining between them. Germline assignment: CDR1 KGHSH and CDR2 LQKENI.

This clone occurred once. This chain connects TRBV29-1 to TRBJ2-7; D gene unclear. This CDR3 contains 12 residues. Germline V gene lookup returns CDR1 SQVTM and CDR2 ANQGSEA. V was shortened by 0 bases and J by 5 bases, with 8 bases between the two germline ends. DNA for the CDR3: TGCAGCGTTGAAGATCTAGGGAACGAGCAGTACTTC. It specifies CSVEDLGNEQYF.

This chain uses TRBV19 with TRBJ2-7; TRBD1 matches at 11 bases. CDR1 LNHDA and CDR2 SQIVND come from the germline V gene (reference sequence). This CDR3 region has 14 residues. V gave up 6 bases and J gave up 3 bases; unmatched junction bases: 4. In nucleotides, the CDR3 is TGTGCCAGTAGCGCCGGGACAGGGGGCTACGAGCAGTACTTC. As protein: CASSAGTGGYEQYF. Complete variable domain (other parts from reference TRBV19 and TRBJ2-7): DGGITQSPKYLFRKEGQNVTLSCEQNLNHDAMYWYRQDPGQGLRLIYYSQIVNDFQKGDIAEGYSVSREKKESFPLTVTSAQKNPTAFYLCASSAGTGGYEQYFGPGTRLTVT.

The DNA for the CDR3 is TGTGCCAGCAGTGAAGAGGGGGCCGCCGGAAACACCATATATTTT. It is translated as CASSEEGAAGNTIYF. The chain joins TRBV2 to TRBJ1-3; TRBD1 matches 7 bases. After removal of 1 base from V and 4 bases from J, the junction contained 4 bases not matched to a gene. Germline CDR1 SNHLY, CDR2 FYNNEI. The CDR3 length is 15 residues.

As regards this clone: The sample carries other DNA sequences with the same CDR3. This chain connects TRBV5-1 to TRBJ1-3; possible D gene TRBD1, 5 bases. The germline CDR1 and CDR2 sequences are SGHRS and YFSETQ. The germline V and J ends were trimmed by 0 bases and 1 base, with 5 bases remaining between them. This CDR3 region has 14 residues. As DNA, the CDR3 is TGCGCCAGCAGCTTGGGGGGGTCTGGAAACACCATATATTTT. The encoded protein is CASSLGGSGNTIYF. Based on the CDR3 plus reference TRBV5-1 and TRBJ1-3, the full variable domain is KAGVTQTPRYLIKTRGQQVTLSCSPISGHRSVSWYQQTPGQGLQFLFEYFSETQRNKGNFPGRFSGRQFSNSRSEMNVSTLELGDSALYLCASSLGGSGNTIYFGEGSWLTVV.

The chain carries TRBV7-9 and TRBJ2-7, with TRBD2 matching 11 bases. After removal of 0 bases from V and 2 bases from J, the junction contained 0 bases not matched to a gene. Germline CDR1 is SEHNR and CDR2 is FQNEAQ (reference sequence). The CDR3 contains 15 residues. CDR3 in amino acids: CASSLALAGAYEQYF. The CDR3 DNA reads TGTGCCAGCAGCTTAGCACTAGCGGGGGCCTACGAGCAGTACTTC.

The chain joins TRBV19 to TRBJ2-7; D gene unclear. The CDR3 spans 13 residues. CDR1 LNHDA and CDR2 SQIVND come from the germline V gene (reference sequence). With 1 base removed from V and 6 bases from J, the gap between germline ends came to 10 bases. CDR3 residues: CASSIAAVGEQYF. The CDR3 region has the DNA TGTGCCAGTAGTATAGCGGCGGTCGGCGAGCAGTACTTC.

The CDR3 nucleotides read TGTGCCAGCAGTGAATGGGGGACAGAACTAGGAGCTTTCTTT. Protein sequence: CASSEWGTELGAFF. This chain uses TRBV2 with TRBJ1-1, with 7 bases lining up with TRBD1. J was trimmed by 10 bases and V by 2 bases; bases with no gene match: 10. The CDR3 has 14 residues. Germline V gene data show CDR1 as SNHLY and CDR2 as FYNNEI.

This sequence joins TRBV5-1 and TRBJ1-4, with D perhaps matching TRBD1 (5 bases). V lost 1 base and J 5 bases, leaving 18 bases between the germline ends. The CDR3 totals 17 residues. Germline V gene sequence: CDR1 SGHRS, CDR2 YFSETQ. The CDR3 DNA is TGCGCCAGCAGCTTGAACGTCCAGGTTCAGGGAAATGAAAAACTGTTTTTT. Amino acids: CASSLNVQVQGNEKLFF.